The TCR beta chain under discussion was sequenced for a study of blood T cell repertoires in COVID-19. Study as a whole: COVID-19 samples, acute and convalescent, were from the United States, Italy and Spain. Sample material is recorded as cDNA or gDNA derived from T cells, B-cell-depleted T cells, or PBMCs.

Per the original data handling: Amplification of reference gene primers provided the estimated nucleated cell counts. Sequenced by immunoSEQ multiplex PCR; TCRdb stores in-frame clones only, minus some. V and J calls and clone size follow that table, whereas D and trimming were derived from the DNA. The sample carries about 250,000 clones, 85% recorded once. The CDR3 spans 16 residues. CDR1 and CDR2 from the germline V gene are SGDLS and YYNGEE. With V trimmed by 0 bases and J by 7 bases, 11 bases remained unmatched. The chain employs TRBV9 and TRBJ2-5, with 8 bases fitting TRBD2. This TCR was recovered from a man aged 50 or older with active or convalescent COVID-19. Input material: peripheral blood. The CDR3 DNA follows: TGTGCCAGCAGCGTAGGGAGCGGGAGTGCGGCGGGGACCCAGTACTTC. This sequence encodes CASSVGSGSAAGTQYF.